The TCR beta chain described here comes from a study of PD-1 blockade in classical Hodgkin lymphoma. Study-level background: Patients received nivolumab 3 mg/kg intravenously every 2 weeks. Study-level results: Sources of repertoire differences remain undefined, possibly disease activity or prior therapy. The study found that TCR diversity rose significantly by C4D1 in CD4+ but not CD8+ cells. Complete responders had baseline diversity similar to newly diagnosed patients.

Comments on this clone: As yet, its antigen is unknown.

Profiling relied on immunoSEQ multiplex PCR, and the TCRdb table lists in-frame clones only, not all of them. In the table there are under 30,000 clones, 70% to 85% of which are singletons. The ends were cut back, 4 bases at V and 2 bases at J, with 19 bases in the middle. Germline CDR1 is MGHRA and CDR2 is YSYEKL. The CDR3 has 17 residues. Brentuximab vedotin exposure varied among the patients, all of whom had relapsed after autologous stem cell transplantation. This receptor was obtained from a human donor with classical Hodgkin lymphoma. The sequencing here drew on peripheral blood mononuclear cells (PBMCs), taken before the second cycle of nivolumab. This rearrangement joins TRBV4-1 to TRBJ2-3; perhaps TRBD2 as D (5 bases). Here the CDR3 DNA reads TGCGCCAGCAGCCGAGCCGAGCTAGCTTCTATCACAGATACGCAGTATTTT. Its protein product is CASSRAELASITDTQYF.